This TCR beta chain was recovered during a study of cytomegalovirus exposure and HLA in healthy donors. Study context: In an early release, HLA-typed donors contributed tens of millions of unique TCR sequences.

The PCR used 60 Vbeta and 13 Jbeta primers. Data came from immunoSEQ multiplex PCR; TCRdb stores just in-frame clones and leaves some out. The table lists approximately 86,000 clones, less than 85% of them singletons. General study results and limits: Prior analysis indicated that the majority of TCR beta V segments exhibited productivity approximately 90% or approximately 30% of the time. Published work reported that the classifier diagnosed cytomegalovirus status with high specificity and sensitivity. The authors confirmed in vitro that a few CMV-associated chains were specific for CMV antigens.

On this clone: Antigen: not known.

The sample was PBMCs. The origin of this receptor is a man aged 40-50 years in good health and CMV-seropositive.

CDR3 residues: CASSFSRWGVREETQYF. The DNA of the CDR3 is TGTGCCAGCAGCTTCTCCCGTTGGGGGGTCAGGGAAGAGACCCAGTACTTC. The chain employs TRBV7-9 and TRBJ2-5; TRBD2 might be the D (6 bases). The ends were cut back, 3 bases at V and 3 bases at J, with 20 bases in the middle. The CDR3 is made up of 17 amino acids. Germline CDR1 reads SEHNR; CDR2 reads FQNEAQ (reference sequence).